Listed here are 29 T cell receptor beta chains from one sample, sequenced in a study of blood T cell repertoires in COVID-19. Sequenced by immunoSEQ multiplex PCR; TCRdb stores in-frame clones only, minus some. The sample lists about 89,000 clones; about 84% were seen once. What was sequenced was peripheral blood. The receptors stem from a woman older than 75 with acute or convalescent COVID-19.

This clone appeared once. The chain carries TRBV11-3 and TRBJ2-3; D unclear. Germline V CDR1 and CDR2: SGHNT, YENEEA. The CDR3 has 12 amino acids. Trimming stripped 0 bases from V and 8 bases from J, with 6 bases between. Here the CDR3 reads CASSLDGATQYF. The CDR3 bases are TGTGCCAGCAGCTTAGACGGAGCTACGCAGTATTTT.

The chain carries TRBV2 and TRBJ2-7; the D gene is possibly TRBD2 (5 bases). From germline, CDR1 is SNHLY and CDR2 FYNNEI. This CDR3 has 14 amino acids. Trimming left V 6 bases short and J 2 bases short, with 14 bases between. The CDR3, as DNA: TGTGCCAGCAGGGAGGCAGGTTGGACCTACGAGCAGTACGTC. It yields the protein CASREAGWTYEQYV.

This clone ranks as medium-sized. The rearrangement uses TRBV5-8 and TRBJ2-1; possibly TRBD2 for D (5 bases). Germline values: CDR1 SGHTS, CDR2 YDEGEE. The CDR3 runs to 16 residues. The V gene lost 0 bases and the J gene lost 3 bases, with 13 bases spanning the gap. The CDR3 DNA reads TGTGCCAGCAGCTTGGAGACCGGCGGGCTCTACAATGAGCAGTTCTTC. Its protein is CASSLETGGLYNEQFF.

The CDR3 is CASSPGQGTSYTF. CDR3 sequence (DNA): TGTGCCAGCAGCCCCGGGCAGGGTACTAGCTACACCTTC. V is TRBV6-5 and J is TRBJ1-2, with a weak D call TRBD1 (5 bases). CDR3 size: 13 residues. The germline gives CDR1 MNHEY, CDR2 SVGAGI. The germline V and J ends were trimmed by 6 bases and 9 bases, with 17 bases remaining between them.

J is TRBJ1-4 and V is TRBV4-3; weak D call: TRBD1 (6 bases). The CDR3 has 18 amino acids. In germline, CDR1 is LGHNA, CDR2 YSLEER. V lost 0 bases and J 0 bases, leaving 14 bases between the germline ends. The CDR3: CASSQDLSGGPTNEKLFF. CDR3 DNA sequence: TGCGCCAGCAGCCAAGACCTCTCGGGGGGCCCAACTAATGAAAAACTGTTTTTT.

This chain uses TRBV6-2 or TRBV6-3 with TRBJ2-7; D call uncertain. Trimming left V 0 bases short and J 7 bases short, with 10 bases between. Per the germline V gene, CDR1 is MNHEY and CDR2 is SVGEGT. The CDR3 length is 13 residues. DNA for the CDR3: TGTGCCAGCAGTTACTCCCTTAGAAAAGAGCAGTACTTC. Its protein is CASSYSLRKEQYF.

This chain connects TRBV2 to TRBJ2-5; 7 bases are shared with TRBD1. The CDR3 runs to 14 residues. CDR1 is SNHLY and CDR2 is FYNNEI in the germline V gene. Trimming cost V 4 bases and J 5 bases; bases outside gene matches: 7. The CDR3 region is CASSARQGPETQYF. DNA of the CDR3: TGTGCCAGCAGTGCCCGACAGGGACCGGAGACCCAGTACTTC.

The V call is TRBV28, the J call TRBJ1-2, with a possible D match to TRBD1 (6 bases). Trimming took off 3 bases at V and 6 bases at J, with 11 bases between the two ends. CDR3 size: 13 residues. Germline loops: CDR1 MDHEN, CDR2 SYDVKM. The CDR3 loop is CASSFRGADGYTF. Here the CDR3 DNA reads TGTGCCAGCAGTTTTCGGGGGGCAGATGGCTACACCTTC.

The V gene is TRBV5-1, the J gene TRBJ1-1, with D possibly TRBD1 on 5 matching bases. Germline CDR1 is SGHRS and CDR2 is YFSETQ. The V end was cut by 4 bases, the J end by 1 base, with 17 bases between. The CDR3 contains 16 residues. CDR3 protein: CASSPLRQGGNTEAFF. CDR3 in DNA: TGCGCCAGCAGCCCTCTTCGGCAGGGAGGGAACACTGAAGCTTTCTTT.

V is TRBV21-1 and J is TRBJ1-5; the table names TRBD1, a call not compared with the DNA. TRBV21-1 is a recognized pseudogene. The CDR3 spans 14 residues. This chain's CDR3 is CASRGTGGGQPQHF. Written as DNA, the CDR3 is TGTGCCAGCAGGGGGACAGGGGGAGGGCAGCCCCAGCATTTT.

J is TRBJ1-1 and V is TRBV7-2; 10 bases fit TRBD1. There are 15 residues in the CDR3. J lost 4 bases, V lost 5 bases, and 7 bases had no gene match. Germline V gene sequence: CDR1 SGHTA, CDR2 FQGNSA. The CDR3 DNA sequence: TGTGCCAGCAGCCAACATTGGACAGGGGGCACTGAAGCTTTCTTT. Translated: CASSQHWTGGTEAFF.

The chain carries TRBV12-3 or TRBV12-4 and TRBJ1-5; D perhaps matches TRBD1 (5 bases). The V gene lost 7 bases and the J gene lost 3 bases, with 7 bases spanning the gap. The CDR3 contains 12 residues. The CDR3 nucleotides are TGTGCCAGCACGACAGCCAATCAGCCCCAGCATTTT. The encoded protein is CASTTANQPQHF.

This rearrangement joins TRBV7-9 to TRBJ2-5; a possible D gene is TRBD2 (5 bases). From germline, CDR1 is SEHNR and CDR2 FQNEAQ (reference sequence). The CDR3 contains 14 residues. V lost 5 bases, J lost 2 bases, and 12 bases lay in between. The CDR3: CASSPRPGQETQYF. CDR3 in DNA: TGTGCCAGCAGCCCACGGCCGGGACAAGAGACCCAGTACTTC.

The chain joins TRBV5-1 to TRBJ2-1, with D perhaps TRBD2 (5 bases). CDR1 SGHRS and CDR2 YFSETQ come from the germline V gene. The CDR3 contains 15 residues. The germline V and J ends were trimmed by 0 bases and 7 bases, with 14 bases remaining between them. CDR3 in DNA: TGCGCCAGCAGCTTGGGTTGGGGAGTGAGTAATGAGCAGTTCTTC. It yields the protein CASSLGWGVSNEQFF.

V is TRBV4-1 and J is TRBJ2-5; D is perhaps TRBD2 (5 bases). The CDR3 runs 14 residues. Germline CDR1 MGHRA, CDR2 YSYEKL. V lost 2 bases to trimming and J lost 7 bases, with 14 bases between them. CDR3: CASSQTRASRTQYF. For the CDR3, the DNA is TGCGCCAGCAGCCAAACGAGGGCCTCAAGGACCCAGTACTTC.

The chain carries TRBV5-1 and TRBJ2-3; TRBD1 aligns across 7 bases. This CDR3 has 14 amino acids. Looked up from germline, CDR1 is SGHRS and CDR2 is YFSETQ. The trim removed 3 bases at V and 3 bases at J, leaving 4 bases unmatched. CDR3 amino acids: CASSSGQITDTQYF. For the CDR3, the DNA is TGCGCCAGCAGCTCGGGACAGATAACAGATACGCAGTATTTT.

The chain joins TRBV18 to TRBJ2-7, with a tentative D call TRBD2 (5 bases). Deletions cut 1 base from V and 4 bases from J, with 11 bases between. The CDR3 loop spans 14 amino acids. Germline V gene lookup returns CDR1 KGHSH and CDR2 LQKENI. The CDR3 coding sequence is TGTGCCAGCTCACCACGAGGACTGTCTTACGAGCAGTACTTC. This codes for CASSPRGLSYEQYF. The variable domain in full, with the rest retrieved from reference TRBV18 and TRBJ2-7, is NAGVMQNPRHLVRRRGQEARLRCSPMKGHSHVYWYRQLPEEGLKFMVYLQKENIIDESGMPKERFSAEFPKEGPSILRIQQVVRGDSAAYFCASSPRGLSYEQYFGPGTRLTVT.

The rearrangement uses TRBV7-2 and TRBJ2-3; 7 bases map to TRBD2. Germline loops: CDR1 SGHTA, CDR2 FQGNSA. J gave up 0 bases and V 5 bases, and 11 bases lay outside the gene matches. CDR3 length: 17 residues. The CDR3 sequence: CASSGELAPPSTDTQYF. CDR3 DNA: TGTGCCAGCAGCGGTGAACTAGCGCCTCCTAGCACAGATACGCAGTATTTT.

CDR3 DNA: TGTGCCAGCTCACCCTTAGCGGGGGTTTACGAGCAGTACTTC. Encoded protein: CASSPLAGVYEQYF. V usage is TRBV18 and J usage is TRBJ2-7; 9 positions match TRBD2. Germline V gene data show CDR1 as KGHSH and CDR2 as LQKENI. Trimming cost V 3 bases and J 4 bases; bases outside gene matches: 4. There are 14 residues in the CDR3.

The chain recombines TRBV27 with TRBJ1-3; D gene ambiguous. The V end was cut by 8 bases, the J end by 0 bases, with 11 bases between. Germline-derived CDR1 and CDR2 are MNHEY and SMNVEV (reference sequence). This CDR3 has 14 amino acids. CDR3 sequence reads: CASRSSSSGNTIYF. In DNA, the CDR3 is TGTGCCAGCCGTTCATCGAGCTCTGGAAACACCATATATTTT.

The rearrangement uses TRBV7-2 and TRBJ1-2; a weak D match, TRBD1 (5 bases). CDR3 size: 12 residues. Trimming stripped 2 bases from V and 8 bases from J, with 9 bases between. The V gene's germline CDR1 is SGHTA and CDR2 FQGNSA. This chain's CDR3 is CASSLKGAGYTF. CDR3 coding DNA: TGTGCCAGCAGCTTAAAAGGGGCCGGCTACACCTTC.

The chain recombines TRBV27 with TRBJ2-2; 8 bases fit TRBD1. This CDR3 has 19 residues. In germline, CDR1 is MNHEY, CDR2 SMNVEV (reference sequence). Trimming at V came to 6 bases and at J to 7 bases, leaving 22 bases not matched to a gene. CDR3 loop: CASRRGSISGGGSSGELFF. DNA of the CDR3: TGTGCCAGCAGGCGTGGGTCCATCTCAGGGGGCGGTAGTAGCGGGGAGCTGTTTTTT.

The chain is built from TRBV2 and TRBJ1-2, with 8 bases aligning to TRBD1. The CDR3 runs to 13 residues. The germline gives CDR1 SNHLY, CDR2 FYNNEI. V lost 6 bases, J lost 7 bases, and 7 bases stayed unmatched. CDR3 in DNA: TGTGCCAGCAGGGTTCAGGGGGCTCGTGGCTACACCTTC. Protein sequence: CASRVQGARGYTF.

V gene TRBV7-8 combines with J gene TRBJ2-2; tentatively, D is TRBD1 (6 bases). The CDR3 runs to 13 residues. The germline gives CDR1 SGHVS, CDR2 FQNEAQ. Trimming took 4 bases from V and 5 from J, leaving 8 bases between them. The CDR3 coding sequence is TGTGCCAGCAGCTCTAGGGGGACCGGGGAGCTGTTTTTT. The encoded protein is CASSSRGTGELFF.

This chain connects TRBV6-5 to TRBJ2-5, with D hard to call. V lost 4 bases and J 2 bases, leaving 2 bases between the germline ends. CDR1 and CDR2 (germline): MNHEY, SVGAGI. The CDR3 extends over 11 amino acids. CDR3 in DNA: TGTGCCAGCAGTTTACAAGAGACCCAGTACTTC. Amino acid sequence: CASSLQETQYF.

J is TRBJ2-5 and V is TRBV7-2, with TRBD1 identical over 7 bases. The CDR3 length is 15 residues. With 5 bases clipped from V and 2 bases from J, the junction kept 8 bases outside the gene matches. Germline V gene sequence: CDR1 SGHTA, CDR2 FQGNSA. The CDR3 nucleotides are TGTGCCAGCAGCCAAACGCCGGGACAGCAAGAGACCCAGTACTTC. Its translation: CASSQTPGQQETQYF.

Comment on this clone: One end of the junction varies from germline; a read error may be responsible. The chain combines TRBV6-1 with TRBJ1-5; D is possibly TRBD1 (6 bases). CDR1 is MNHNS and CDR2 is SASEGT in the germline V gene. The CDR3 runs 16 residues. CDR3 coding DNA: TGTGCCAGCAGAGAAGGGGGGGGAGGGGGCAATCAGCCCCAGCATTTT. This translates into CASREGGGGGNQPQHF.

This clone has more than one count but fewer than ten. The chain couples TRBV11-2 to TRBJ1-6, with TRBD1 matching over 9 bases. Germline values: CDR1 SGHAT, CDR2 FQNNGV. J gave up 9 bases and V 7 bases, and 13 bases lay outside the gene matches. The CDR3 is 16 residues long. CDR3 region: CASTDRGTTRISPLHF. For the CDR3, the DNA is TGTGCCAGCACCGACAGGGGGACTACAAGGATTTCACCCCTCCACTTT. The whole variable domain, filled in from reference TRBV11-2 and TRBJ1-6, reads EAGVAQSPRYKIIEKRQSVAFWCNPISGHATLYWYQQILGQGPKLLIQFQNNGVVDDSQLPKDRFSAERLKGVDSTLKIQPAKLEDSAVYLCASTDRGTTRISPLHFGNGTRLTVT.

The chain couples TRBV5-1 to TRBJ1-2; TRBD1 matches at 11 bases. The V segment lost 2 bases and the J segment 3 bases; nucleotides outside the gene matches: 6. The CDR3 runs 16 residues. Germline-derived CDR1 and CDR2 are SGHRS and YFSETQ. The CDR3 protein is CASSLGQGASDYGYTF. CDR3 DNA: TGCGCCAGCAGCTTAGGACAGGGGGCGAGTGACTATGGCTACACCTTC.